The source of this TCR beta chain is a study of monozygotic twins with inflammatory bowel disease. TCRdb re-called the 5' RACE reads and catalogs CDR3 proteins one per entry, DNA excluded. The sample table includes fewer than 200,000 distinct CDR3 sequences. This CDR3 spans 15 amino acids. Germline loops: CDR1 SGHKS, CDR2 YYEKEE (reference sequence). A word on this clonotype: Antigen unknown.

Findings of the study overall: Immunosuppressive treatment differences may have increased patient repertoire variability. With inverse Simpson as the measure, TCRbeta diversity was lower in IBD patients than in healthy co-twins.

The J gene is TRBJ2-1, the V gene TRBV5-5; TCRdb selects TRBD1, and the lack of DNA leaves this call unchecked. Source material: blood. The clonotype originates from a human donor with ulcerative colitis or Crohn's disease, or a healthy co-twin of an affected twin (not recorded which). The chain's CDR3 is CASRERQGYFNEQFF.